These 24 T cell receptor beta chains originate from one sample sequenced in a study of blood T cell repertoires in COVID-19. Assay used: immunoSEQ multiplex PCR; TCRdb lists only in-frame clones, some missing. The repertoire consists of about 280,000 clones, with 90% occurring once and the leading ten covering 1.5% to 2%. Sequencing was carried out using PBMCs or T cells enriched from blood (not recorded which). The source is a woman in her late teens or twenties with acute COVID-19.

As concerns this clone: Other DNA sequences of this sample code for an identical CDR3. The gene calls are TRBV5-1 and TRBJ1-6; TRBD1 matches at 8 bases. V was clipped by 5 bases and J by 6 bases; unmatched bases: 4. Germline values: CDR1 SGHRS, CDR2 YFSETQ. The CDR3 runs to 14 residues. In nucleotides, the CDR3 is TGCGCCAGCAGTTCTGGACAGGGTAATTCACCCCTCCACTTT. Encoded protein: CASSSGQGNSPLHF.

The chain employs TRBV23-1 and TRBJ1-2; no reliable D call. TRBV23-1 is treated as an ORF (open reading frame) with a function not yet certain. Trimming cost V 6 bases and J 2 bases, with 10 bases left between them. CDR3 size: 13 residues. CDR3 in amino acids: CASSLTKNYGYTF. CDR3 coding DNA: TGCGCCAGCAGCCTAACCAAGAACTATGGCTACACCTTC.

This chain links TRBV18 with TRBJ2-1; tentatively, D is TRBD1 (6 bases). Trimming pared 5 bases from V and 7 bases from J, leaving 18 bases between. The CDR3 spans 15 residues. The germline CDR1 and CDR2 sequences are KGHSH and LQKENI. CDR3 loop: CASSSLGGSLNEQFF. In DNA, the CDR3 is TGTGCCAGCTCATCGTTAGGGGGTTCCTTAAATGAGCAGTTCTTC.

The chain has TRBV7-9 and TRBJ2-5; D possibly corresponds to TRBD2 (6 bases). This CDR3 comprises 13 residues. Germline V gene data show CDR1 as SEHNR and CDR2 as FQNEAQ (reference sequence). V was cut by 3 bases and J by 2 bases, with 7 bases left in between. The DNA for the CDR3 is TGTGCCAGCAGCTTCGGGAGTCAAGAGACCCAGTACTTC. As protein: CASSFGSQETQYF. Based on the CDR3 plus reference TRBV7-9 and TRBJ2-5, the full variable domain is DTGVSQNPRHKITKRGQNVTFRCDPISEHNRLYWYRQTLGQGPEFLTYFQNEAQLEKSRLLSDRFSAERPKGSFSTLEIQRTEQGDSAMYLCASSFGSQETQYFGPGTRLLVL.

V and J are TRBV19 and TRBJ2-1; weak D call: TRBD2 (7 bases). V dropped 5 bases and J dropped 9 bases, with 20 bases sitting between them. The CDR3 loop spans 15 amino acids. The germline gives CDR1 LNHDA, CDR2 SQIVND (reference sequence). The CDR3 sequence: CASSGGAGPRGEQFF. The CDR3 DNA follows: TGTGCCAGTAGTGGCGGAGCGGGGCCCAGGGGTGAGCAGTTCTTC.

The J gene is TRBJ2-7, the V gene TRBV19; 9 positions match TRBD2. The V gene's germline CDR1 is LNHDA and CDR2 SQIVND (reference sequence). The CDR3 consists of 16 residues. Trimming removed 3 bases from V and 2 bases from J; junction bases left unmatched: 8. This CDR3 is CASSISPSGNTYEQYF. In DNA, the CDR3 is TGTGCCAGTAGTATTTCGCCTAGCGGGAACACCTACGAGCAGTACTTC.

At least ten counts were recorded for this clone. The chain combines TRBV7-8 with TRBJ2-5, with 11 bases aligning to TRBD2. V shed 5 bases, J shed 6 bases, and the junction held 5 bases outside the gene matches. This CDR3 has 14 residues. Germline CDR1 and CDR2: SGHVS and FQNEAQ. In nucleotides, the CDR3 is TGTGCCAGCAGCCCGGGGACTAGCGGACAGACCCAGTACTTC. Protein product: CASSPGTSGQTQYF.

The chain is built from TRBV7-9 and TRBJ2-2, with 10 bases that match TRBD1. This CDR3 comprises 16 residues. Looked up from germline, CDR1 is SEHNR and CDR2 is FQNEAQ (reference sequence). Losses at the gene ends were 5 bases for V and 6 bases for J; bases not matched to a gene: 9. Here the CDR3 DNA reads TGTGCCAGCAGCATAACCGGGACAGGGGCCTCCGGGGAGCTGTTTTTT. Protein sequence: CASSITGTGASGELFF.

The chain links TRBV3-1 (or the pseudogene TRBV3-2) to TRBJ1-2; 12 bases align to TRBD1. The trim removed 3 bases at V and 7 bases at J, leaving 6 bases unmatched. There are 15 residues in the CDR3. Germline lookup yields CDR1 LGHDT and CDR2 YNNKEL (reference sequence). CDR3 in amino acids: CASSQWGQGASGYTF. CDR3 DNA: TGTGCCAGCAGCCAGTGGGGACAGGGGGCTAGTGGCTACACCTTC.

CDR3 DNA: TGTGCCAGCAGCTTAGCCGGGACAGGGGCCAGAGAGCAGTACTTC. Protein: CASSLAGTGAREQYF. The chain carries TRBV11-2 and TRBJ2-7; 10 nucleotides agree with TRBD1. This CDR3 is 15 amino acids long. Germline values: CDR1 SGHAT, CDR2 FQNNGV. Germline trimming cut 1 base from V and 7 bases from J; bases unmatched to any gene: 7.

This clone showed up just once. This rearrangement joins TRBV18 to TRBJ2-3, with D maybe TRBD2 (5 bases). Germline V CDR1 and CDR2: KGHSH, LQKENI. The CDR3 runs to 13 residues. Deletions cut 1 base from V and 5 bases from J, with 7 bases between. The CDR3 loop reads CASSPQLGDTQYF. The CDR3 bases are TGTGCCAGCTCACCACAACTAGGAGATACGCAGTATTTT. Together with reference TRBV18 and TRBJ2-3, the CDR3 gives the full variable domain: NAGVMQNPRHLVRRRGQEARLRCSPMKGHSHVYWYRQLPEEGLKFMVYLQKENIIDESGMPKERFSAEFPKEGPSILRIQQVVRGDSAAYFCASSPQLGDTQYFGPGTRLTVL.

The chain couples TRBV19 to TRBJ1-4; maybe TRBD1 (6 bases). Trimming stripped 5 bases from V and 5 bases from J, with 12 bases between. Per germline, CDR1 LNHDA and CDR2 SQIVND (reference sequence). The CDR3 extends over 14 amino acids. The DNA of the CDR3 is TGTGCCAGTAGTTCGTACAGGGCCAATGAAAAACTGTTTTTT. Translated: CASSSYRANEKLFF.

The chain employs TRBV19 and TRBJ2-1; 10 bases agree with TRBD2. Germline V gives CDR1 LNHDA, CDR2 SQIVND (reference sequence). Germline trimming cut 5 bases from V and 4 bases from J; bases unmatched to any gene: 11. The CDR3 extends over 17 amino acids. The CDR3 DNA reads as TGTGCCAGTAGTCTCCGGACTAGCGGACTCGTTTACAATGAGCAGTTCTTC. Amino acid sequence: CASSLRTSGLVYNEQFF.

The J gene is TRBJ1-4, the V gene TRBV4-2; 7 bases fit TRBD1. The CDR3 is 15 residues long. The J segment lost 6 bases and the V segment lost 4 bases, leaving 8 bases of the junction unmatched. Germline CDR1 and CDR2: LGHNA and YNFKEQ. CDR3 sequence reads: CASSRPGTVDEKLFF. CDR3 coding DNA: TGTGCCAGCAGCCGTCCCGGGACAGTTGATGAAAAACTGTTTTTT.

The V gene is TRBV6-5, the J gene TRBJ2-1, with D possibly TRBD2 on 5 matching bases. V lost 6 bases to trimming and J lost 10 bases, with 13 bases between them. Germline loops: CDR1 MNHEY, CDR2 SVGAGI. The CDR3 is made up of 12 amino acids. The CDR3 DNA sequence: TGTGCCAGCAGCCCCAGACGCGGGGAGCAGTTCTTC. Its translation: CASSPRRGEQFF.

The CDR3 DNA is TGTGCCAGCAGAAGACTAAACATGGGGGAGACCCAGTACTTC. Its translation is CASRRLNMGETQYF. V and J are TRBV28 and TRBJ2-5; maybe TRBD2 (5 bases). The CDR3 has 14 residues. From germline, CDR1 is MDHEN and CDR2 SYDVKM. The ends were cut back, 6 bases at V and 5 bases at J, with 16 bases in the middle.

The chain couples TRBV4-2 to TRBJ1-1; D unresolved. Per the germline V gene, CDR1 is LGHNA and CDR2 is YNFKEQ. This CDR3 spans 14 amino acids. Trimming shortened V by 0 bases and J by 0 bases, and 5 bases separated the two germline ends. For the CDR3, the DNA is TGTGCCAGCAGCCAAGAGGGCTTGAACACTGAAGCTTTCTTT. It yields the protein CASSQEGLNTEAFF.

CDR3 DNA: TGTGCCAGCAGCCTCCCCGGGACTACCAACAATGAGCAGTTCTTC. It encodes CASSLPGTTNNEQFF. This chain connects TRBV4-2 to TRBJ2-1; 7 positions agree with TRBD2. The germline CDR1 and CDR2 sequences are LGHNA and YNFKEQ. The trim removed 4 bases at V and 5 bases at J, leaving 8 bases unmatched. CDR3 length equals 15 residues.

The chain carries TRBV20-1 and TRBJ2-1; D uncertain. Trimming left V 4 bases short and J 7 bases short, with 5 bases between. The CDR3 covers 10 residues. The germline gives CDR1 DFQATT, CDR2 SNEGSKA (reference sequence). The CDR3 protein is CSANLNEQFF. DNA for the CDR3: TGCAGTGCTAACCTAAATGAGCAGTTCTTC.

The chain is built from TRBV6-2 or TRBV6-3 and TRBJ1-1; possible D gene TRBD1, 6 bases. Trimming took 5 bases from V and 3 from J, leaving 22 bases between them. Germline lookup yields CDR1 MNHEY and CDR2 SVGEGT. The CDR3 runs to 17 residues. The CDR3 coding sequence is TGTGCCAGCAGTCCAAACCGACCGACAGGCTATGACACTGAAGCTTTCTTT. Translation: CASSPNRPTGYDTEAFF.

This clone was seen more than once but under ten times. This chain connects TRBV5-1 to TRBJ2-1; a weak D match, TRBD1 (6 bases). The V end was cut by 0 bases, the J end by 2 bases, with 18 bases between. Germline CDR1 is SGHRS and CDR2 is YFSETQ. This CDR3 contains 18 residues. The CDR3 DNA is TGCGCCAGCAGCTTGGTGGCGGCAGGGGATAGACCCTACAATGAGCAGTTCTTC. It codes for CASSLVAAGDRPYNEQFF. The full variable domain, in which reference TRBV5-1 and TRBJ2-1 provide the parts outside the CDR3, is KAGVTQTPRYLIKTRGQQVTLSCSPISGHRSVSWYQQTPGQGLQFLFEYFSETQRNKGNFPGRFSGRQFSNSRSEMNVSTLELGDSALYLCASSLVAAGDRPYNEQFFGPGTRLTVL.

CDR3 sequence: CASSLKIGVSNEQFF. CDR3 in DNA: TGTGCCAGCAGTTTAAAAATAGGGGTATCCAATGAGCAGTTCTTC. V is TRBV27 and J is TRBJ2-1; TRBD1 might be the D (5 bases). Germline CDR1 is MNHEY and CDR2 is SMNVEV (reference sequence). The CDR3 is made up of 15 amino acids. Trimming removed 2 bases from V and 6 bases from J, with 14 bases in between.

This clone appeared a single time. The chain employs TRBV18 and TRBJ2-2; perhaps TRBD2 as D (6 bases). V lost 3 bases to trimming and J lost 2 bases, with 13 bases between them. Germline CDR1 reads KGHSH; CDR2 reads LQKENI. The CDR3 loop spans 16 amino acids. The CDR3 reads CASSPSGVGNTGELFF. CDR3 coding DNA: TGTGCCAGCTCACCGTCGGGGGTTGGCAACACCGGGGAGCTGTTTTTT.

The chain links TRBV15 to TRBJ1-3; D may be TRBD1 (5 bases). The CDR3 contains 14 residues. Trimming took off 5 bases at V and 3 bases at J, with 11 bases between the two ends. Per germline, CDR1 LNHNV and CDR2 YYDKDF (reference sequence). CDR3 in DNA: TGTGCCACCAGCCCACGGGACTTTGGAAACACCATATATTTT. It is translated as CATSPRDFGNTIYF.